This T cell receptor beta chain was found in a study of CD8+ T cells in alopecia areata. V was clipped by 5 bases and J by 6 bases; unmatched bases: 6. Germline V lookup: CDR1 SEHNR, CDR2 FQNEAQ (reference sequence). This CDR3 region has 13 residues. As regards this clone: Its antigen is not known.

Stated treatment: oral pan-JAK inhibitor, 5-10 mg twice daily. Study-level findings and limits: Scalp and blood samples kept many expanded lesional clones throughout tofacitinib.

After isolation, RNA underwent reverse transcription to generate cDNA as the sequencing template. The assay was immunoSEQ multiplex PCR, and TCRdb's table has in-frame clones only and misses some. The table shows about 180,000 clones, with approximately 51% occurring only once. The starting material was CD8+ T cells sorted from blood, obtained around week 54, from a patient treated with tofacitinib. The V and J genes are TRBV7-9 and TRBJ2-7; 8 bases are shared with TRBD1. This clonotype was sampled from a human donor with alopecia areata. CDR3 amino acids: CASSTGQGLEQYF. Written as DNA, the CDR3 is TGTGCCAGCAGCACCGGACAGGGACTCGAGCAGTACTTC.